This T cell receptor (beta chain) was captured by sequencing in a study of T-cell reconstitution after alpha-beta-depleted transplantation in children. The V gene lost 6 bases and the J gene lost 0 bases, with 10 bases spanning the gap. Germline V CDR1 and CDR2: SGHRS, YFSETQ. This CDR3 is 13 amino acids long. Preparation of the TCRbeta library was carried out with unique molecular identifiers. TCRdb recomputed calls from the PCR reads with MiXCR, one row per CDR3 protein. The repertoire holds approximately 500,000 distinct CDR3 sequences, about 10% seen once, with around 2.2% in the top ten. This clonotype was recorded many times.

The V and J genes are TRBV5-1 and TRBJ2-7; D gene ambiguous. This specimen consisted of PBMCs, obtained before TCRalphabeta/CD19-depleted stem cell transplant. This TCR was recovered from a child aged 2-15 years with inherited bone marrow failure, due to receive a stem cell transplant. The CDR3 nucleotides are TGCGCCAGCAACCCCCTTAACTCCTACGAGCAGTACTTC. Its translation: CASNPLNSYEQYF. Full variable domain (missing parts from reference TRBV5-1 and TRBJ2-7): KAGVTQTPRYLIKTRGQQVTLSCSPISGHRSVSWYQQTPGQGLQFLFEYFSETQRNKGNFPGRFSGRQFSNSRSEMNVSTLELGDSALYLCASNPLNSYEQYFGPGTRLTVT.